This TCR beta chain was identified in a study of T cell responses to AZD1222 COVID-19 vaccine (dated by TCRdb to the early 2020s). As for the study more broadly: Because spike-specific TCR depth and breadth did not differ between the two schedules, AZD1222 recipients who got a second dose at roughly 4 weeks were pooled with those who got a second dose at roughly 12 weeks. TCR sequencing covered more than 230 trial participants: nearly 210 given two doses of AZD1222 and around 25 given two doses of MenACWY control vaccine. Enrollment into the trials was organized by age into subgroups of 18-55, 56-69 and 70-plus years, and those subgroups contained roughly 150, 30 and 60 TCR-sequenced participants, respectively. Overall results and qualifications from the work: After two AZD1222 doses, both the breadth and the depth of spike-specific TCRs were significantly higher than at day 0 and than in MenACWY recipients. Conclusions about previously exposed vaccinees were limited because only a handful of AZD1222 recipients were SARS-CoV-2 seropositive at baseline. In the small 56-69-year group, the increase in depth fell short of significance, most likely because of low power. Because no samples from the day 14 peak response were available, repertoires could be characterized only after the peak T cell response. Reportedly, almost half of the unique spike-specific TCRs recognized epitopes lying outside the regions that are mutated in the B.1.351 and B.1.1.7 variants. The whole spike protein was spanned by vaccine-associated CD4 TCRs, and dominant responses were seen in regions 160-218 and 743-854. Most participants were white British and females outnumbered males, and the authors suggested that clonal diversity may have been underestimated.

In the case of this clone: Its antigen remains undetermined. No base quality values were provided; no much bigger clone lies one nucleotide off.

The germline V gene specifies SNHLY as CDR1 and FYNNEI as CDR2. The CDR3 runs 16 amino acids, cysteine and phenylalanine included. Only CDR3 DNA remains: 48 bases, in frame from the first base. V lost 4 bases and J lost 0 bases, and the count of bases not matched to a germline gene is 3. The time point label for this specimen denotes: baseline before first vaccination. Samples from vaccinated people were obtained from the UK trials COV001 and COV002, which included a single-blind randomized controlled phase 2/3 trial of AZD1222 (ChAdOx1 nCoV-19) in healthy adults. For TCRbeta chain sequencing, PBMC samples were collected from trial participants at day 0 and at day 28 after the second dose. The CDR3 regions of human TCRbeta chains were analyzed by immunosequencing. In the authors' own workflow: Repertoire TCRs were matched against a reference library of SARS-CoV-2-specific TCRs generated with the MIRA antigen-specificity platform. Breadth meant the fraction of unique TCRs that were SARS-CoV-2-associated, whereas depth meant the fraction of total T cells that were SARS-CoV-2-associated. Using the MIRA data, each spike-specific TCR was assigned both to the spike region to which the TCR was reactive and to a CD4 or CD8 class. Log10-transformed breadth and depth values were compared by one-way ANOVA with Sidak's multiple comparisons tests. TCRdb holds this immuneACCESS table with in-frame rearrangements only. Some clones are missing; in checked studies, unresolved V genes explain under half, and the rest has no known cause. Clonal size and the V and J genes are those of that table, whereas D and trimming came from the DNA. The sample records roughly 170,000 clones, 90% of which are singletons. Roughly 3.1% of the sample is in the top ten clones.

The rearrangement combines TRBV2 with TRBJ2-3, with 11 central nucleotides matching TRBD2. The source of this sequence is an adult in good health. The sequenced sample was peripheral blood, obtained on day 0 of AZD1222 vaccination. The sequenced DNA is TGTGCCAGCAGTGGACTAGCGGGGATTAGCACAGATACGCAGTATTTT. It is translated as CASSGLAGISTDTQYF.